The rows below give T cell receptor beta chains drawn from one sample of a study of neoadjuvant nivolumab and ipilimumab in lung cancer. The repertoire was sequenced with immunoSEQ multiplex PCR; TCRdb's copy has only in-frame clones and lacks some. Among 40,000 to 55,000 clones, around 88% were seen once, and the ten largest hold 3.7%. The sample was blood, taken before neoadjuvant nivolumab, alone or with ipilimumab. These receptors all stem from an adult with non-small cell lung cancer. Some clones in this sample may be carry-over from other donors' samples. CDR3s include the opening cysteine and the closing phenylalanine or tryptophan. A D gene is named only where the DNA matches it firmly. Clone size is given for some rows only: seen once, a few or many times, or a class if the clone is expanded.

d_gene: NA
v_gene: TRBV30
abundance: NA
j_gene: TRBJ1-1
CDR3nt: TGTGCCTGGAGTGTATCAGTGATGAACACTGAAGCTTTCTTT
CDR3aa: CAWSVSVMNTEAFF

d_gene: TRBD1
v_gene: TRBV5-5
abundance: NA
j_gene: TRBJ1-2
CDR3nt: TGTGCCAGCAGCTTGAGGTCGGACAGGGGGCGCTCGGATGGCTACACCTTC
CDR3aa: CASSLRSDRGRSDGYTF

d_gene: NA
v_gene: TRBV5-6
abundance: NA
j_gene: TRBJ1-1
CDR3nt: TGTGCCAGTGGAAGAGGGAGCACTGAAGCTTTCTTT
CDR3aa: CASGRGSTEAFF

d_gene: NA
v_gene: TRBV6-5
abundance: few
j_gene: TRBJ1-1
CDR3nt: TGTGCCAGCAGTTACGCTCAGTCCACTGAAGCTTTCTTT
CDR3aa: CASSYAQSTEAFF

d_gene: NA
v_gene: TRBV7-6
abundance: NA
j_gene: TRBJ2-5
CDR3nt: TGTGCCAGCAGTCACCGGAGGGGGCACCAAGAGACCCAGTACTTC
CDR3aa: CASSHRRGHQETQYF

d_gene: TRBD2
v_gene: TRBV2
abundance: NA
j_gene: TRBJ2-3
CDR3nt: TGTGCCAGCAGGACGGGACTAGCGGGAGAGATTGGGACAGATACGCAGTATTTT
CDR3aa: CASRTGLAGEIGTDTQYF

d_gene: NA
v_gene: TRBV6-6
abundance: NA
j_gene: TRBJ1-5
CDR3nt: TGTGCCAGCAGTTATCCCAGGGGACGCAATCAGCCCCAGCATTTT
CDR3aa: CASSYPRGRNQPQHF

d_gene: NA
v_gene: TRBV7-8
abundance: NA
j_gene: TRBJ1-5
CDR3nt: TGTGCCAGCAGCTTATTTGTTGCAGGGCAAGGCAATCAGCCCCAGCATTTT
CDR3aa: CASSLFVAGQGNQPQHF

d_gene: NA
v_gene: TRBV27
abundance: NA
j_gene: TRBJ1-5
CDR3nt: TGTGCCAGCAGTTTATCAACAGACCCTAGCAATCAGCCCCAGCATTTT
CDR3aa: CASSLSTDPSNQPQHF

d_gene: TRBD2
v_gene: TRBV30
abundance: NA
j_gene: TRBJ2-3
CDR3nt: TGTGCCTTTAGCGGGAGGGGAACAGATACGCAGTATTTT
CDR3aa: CAFSGRGTDTQYF

d_gene: TRBD2
v_gene: TRBV11-1
abundance: NA
j_gene: TRBJ2-1
CDR3nt: TGTGCCAGCAGCCTAAGCGGGAGGGGGTACAATGAGCAGTTCTTC
CDR3aa: CASSLSGRGYNEQFF

d_gene: NA
v_gene: TRBV7-3
abundance: NA
j_gene: TRBJ2-3
CDR3nt: TGTGCCAGCAGCCCCCGGGGGAGCGCAGATACGCAGTATTTT
CDR3aa: CASSPRGSADTQYF

d_gene: NA
v_gene: TRBV29-1
abundance: NA
j_gene: TRBJ2-7
CDR3nt: TGCAGCGTTGAGGTACAGGACTACGAGCAGTACTTC
CDR3aa: CSVEVQDYEQYF

d_gene: TRBD1
v_gene: TRBV5-4
abundance: NA
j_gene: TRBJ2-7
CDR3nt: TGTGCCAGCAGCACGCCGACGGGACAGGGCTCCTACGAGCAGTACTTC
CDR3aa: CASSTPTGQGSYEQYF

d_gene: TRBD2
v_gene: TRBV4-2
abundance: NA
j_gene: TRBJ2-1
CDR3nt: TGTGCCAGCAGCTGGGAGGGAACCGGGGGCAATGAGCAGTTCTTC
CDR3aa: CASSWEGTGGNEQFF

d_gene: NA
v_gene: TRBV19
abundance: NA
j_gene: TRBJ2-1
CDR3nt: TGTGCCAGTAGTTCTCATCGGACCTGGGAGCAGTTCTTC
CDR3aa: CASSSHRTWEQFF

d_gene: NA
v_gene: TRBV11-2
abundance: NA
j_gene: TRBJ1-4
CDR3nt: TGTGCCAGCACCCTCGACGGGGGGGTCGAAAAACTGTTTTTT
CDR3aa: CASTLDGGVEKLFF